The 23 T cell receptor beta chains below come from one sample, sequenced in a study of blood T cell repertoires in COVID-19. Profiled with immunoSEQ multiplex PCR; TCRdb holds only in-frame clones, not every one. The sample has about 260,000 clones, around 89% seen once. The sample was PBMCs or T cells enriched from blood (not recorded which). These receptors all stem from a woman aged 45-65 years who had recovered from COVID-19.

The rearrangement links TRBV28 to TRBJ2-1, with 14 nucleotides matching TRBD2. The germline gives CDR1 MDHEN, CDR2 SYDVKM. With V trimmed by 5 bases and J by 12 bases, 9 bases remained unmatched. There are 15 residues in the CDR3. For the CDR3, the DNA is TGTGCCAGCAGTCCGACTAGCGGGAGGGCGTATGGGCAGTTCTTC. Protein product: CASSPTSGRAYGQFF.

V usage is TRBV4-3 and J usage is TRBJ1-2; no firm D call. The CDR3 consists of 14 residues. Trimming removed 0 bases at V and 4 bases at J, with 9 bases between. Germline V gene data show CDR1 as LGHNA and CDR2 as YSLEER. CDR3 bases: TGCGCCAGCAGCCAAGATGAGGGCGGCTATGGCTACACCTTC. Protein: CASSQDEGGYGYTF.

The chain combines TRBV29-1 with TRBJ1-3; D is possibly TRBD1 (6 bases). The CDR3 extends over 14 amino acids. The germline gives CDR1 SQVTM, CDR2 ANQGSEA. V was trimmed by 7 bases and J by 4 bases, leaving 17 bases between them. The CDR3 region has the DNA TGCAGCGCCTCGACAGGAACGGTAGGAAACACCATATATTTT. Residues: CSASTGTVGNTIYF.

The rearrangement uses TRBV28 and TRBJ2-3; weak D call: TRBD1 (5 bases). V shed 7 bases and J shed 6 bases, with 20 bases lying between them. The CDR3 has 15 amino acids. The V gene's germline CDR1 is MDHEN and CDR2 SYDVKM. The CDR3 loop is CASMGQGFFSDTQYF. The CDR3 DNA reads as TGTGCCAGCATGGGGCAGGGTTTTTTCTCCGATACGCAGTATTTT.

The J gene is TRBJ1-5, the V gene TRBV28; 8 nucleotides line up with TRBD1. In germline, CDR1 is MDHEN, CDR2 SYDVKM. V lost 2 bases, J lost 6 bases, and 6 bases stayed unmatched. The CDR3 loop spans 15 amino acids. As DNA, the CDR3 is TGTGCCAGCAGTTTAAGGACAGGGCTCCCTCAGCCCCAGCATTTT. It yields the protein CASSLRTGLPQPQHF.

V usage is TRBV29-1 and J usage is TRBJ2-7; the D is unclear. Germline V gene sequence: CDR1 SQVTM, CDR2 ANQGSEA. With 3 bases removed from V and 5 bases from J, the gap between germline ends came to 11 bases. The length of the CDR3 is 12 residues. The CDR3 protein is CSVDGSRNEQYF. In nucleotides, the CDR3 is TGCAGCGTTGATGGTTCCAGGAACGAGCAGTACTTC.

V is TRBV5-6 and J is TRBJ2-1, with a possible D match to TRBD2 (6 bases). The CDR3 covers 15 residues. CDR1 SGHDT and CDR2 YYEEEE come from the germline V gene. Trimming took 1 base from V and 8 from J, leaving 16 bases between them. CDR3 sequence (DNA): TGTGCCAGCAGCTTGATGAGGCCTGGGGGGTATGAGCAGTTCTTC. It codes for CASSLMRPGGYEQFF.

The table lists this clone with a few counts. The CDR3 protein is CASSTRDRGIDNQPQHF. DNA of the CDR3: TGTGCCAGCAGCACACGGGACAGGGGGATCGACAATCAGCCCCAGCATTTT. This chain links TRBV21-1 with TRBJ1-5; TRBD1 reflects the table's D call only, with no check against the DNA. TRBV21-1 has pseudogene status. CDR3 length: 17 residues.

The J gene is TRBJ2-1, the V gene TRBV5-4, with 9 bases lining up with TRBD2. Trimming removed 1 base from V and 8 bases from J; junction bases left unmatched: 10. The CDR3 has 16 amino acids. In germline, CDR1 is SGHNT, CDR2 YYREEE (reference sequence). CDR3: CASSLTQLAGSHEQFF. DNA of the CDR3: TGTGCCAGCAGCTTGACTCAGCTAGCGGGGAGCCATGAGCAGTTCTTC.

The chain joins TRBV10-2 to TRBJ2-3; 10 bases map to TRBD2. With 7 bases clipped from V and 6 bases from J, the junction kept 4 bases outside the gene matches. The CDR3 length is 13 residues. CDR1 is WSHSY and CDR2 is SAAADI in the germline V gene. CDR3 amino acids: CASKTSGTDTQYF. The CDR3 coding sequence is TGCGCCAGCAAAACTAGCGGGACCGATACGCAGTATTTT.

The genes are TRBV5-1 and TRBJ2-7; D is unclear. Deletions cut 0 bases from V and 6 bases from J, with 13 bases between. CDR1 is SGHRS and CDR2 is YFSETQ in the germline V gene. This CDR3 is 14 amino acids long. In nucleotides, the CDR3 is TGCGCCAGCAGCTTGGAATCGATTGTCGGCGAGCAGTACTTC. It yields the protein CASSLESIVGEQYF.

The chain joins TRBV30 to TRBJ1-5; the D gene is possibly TRBD1 (6 bases). With 1 base removed from V and 2 bases from J, the gap between germline ends came to 9 bases. CDR1 is GTSNPN and CDR2 is SVGIG in the germline V gene (reference sequence). The CDR3 contains 14 residues. This CDR3 is CAWSGGQGNQPQHF. The DNA for the CDR3 is TGTGCCTGGAGTGGGGGGCAGGGCAATCAGCCCCAGCATTTT.

This chain joins TRBV5-6 and TRBJ1-5; the match to TRBD1 covers 8 bases. Trimming removed 0 bases from V and 2 bases from J; junction bases left unmatched: 4. Per the germline V gene, CDR1 is SGHDT and CDR2 is YYEEEE. The CDR3 runs to 16 residues. CDR3 DNA sequence: TGTGCCAGCAGCTTGGCAGGGGGCGCAGGCAATCAGCCCCAGCATTTT. As protein: CASSLAGGAGNQPQHF.

V gene TRBV5-4 combines with J gene TRBJ1-1; no definite D call. V shed 0 bases and J shed 13 bases, with 13 bases lying between them. The length of the CDR3 is 12 residues. Per the germline V gene, CDR1 is SGHNT and CDR2 is YYREEE (reference sequence). CDR3 residues: CASSLAEGFGFF. CDR3 DNA sequence: TGTGCCAGCAGCTTGGCCGAGGGATTCGGTTTCTTT. Looking up the rest from reference TRBV5-4 and TRBJ1-1 gives the full variable domain: ETGVTQSPTHLIKTRGQQVTLRCSSQSGHNTVSWYQQALGQGPQFIFQYYREEENGRGNFPPRFSGLQFPNYSSELNVNALELDDSALYLCASSLAEGFGFFGQGTRLTVV.

This clone was found a few times. This rearrangement joins TRBV6-1 to TRBJ1-2; 7 bases align to TRBD1. The CDR3 sequence is 15 residues long. Germline V gene sequence: CDR1 MNHNS, CDR2 SASEGT. The ends lost 0 bases at V and 5 bases at J; junction bases unmatched: 6. CDR3 region: CASSEAVGGGYGYTF. The CDR3 nucleotides are TGTGCCAGCAGTGAAGCAGTAGGGGGCGGGTATGGCTACACCTTC.

The chain recombines TRBV7-3 with TRBJ2-1; TRBD2 agrees at 10 bases. V lost 5 bases and J lost 8; bases outside the gene matches: 6. The CDR3 consists of 14 residues. Germline lookup yields CDR1 SGHTA and CDR2 FQGTGA. The CDR3 protein is CASSPSGSSDEQFF. The CDR3 coding sequence is TGTGCCAGCAGCCCTAGCGGGAGCTCCGATGAGCAGTTCTTC.

This chain links TRBV10-3 with TRBJ2-5, with 10 bases that match TRBD2. This CDR3 region has 14 residues. Germline values: CDR1 ENHRY, CDR2 SYGVKD. The ends lost 3 bases at V and 6 bases at J; junction bases unmatched: 4. The CDR3 protein is CAISEAGGLKTQYF. DNA for the CDR3: TGTGCCATCAGTGAAGCGGGAGGGCTTAAGACCCAGTACTTC.

The V gene is TRBV7-9, the J gene TRBJ1-5; TRBD1 agrees at 7 bases. After removal of 5 bases from V and 3 bases from J, the junction contained 13 bases not matched to a gene. This CDR3 contains 17 residues. The V gene's germline CDR1 is SEHNR and CDR2 FQNEAQ (reference sequence). CDR3 sequence: CASSPNRPGQNNQPQHF. CDR3 DNA sequence: TGTGCCAGCAGCCCAAACCGACCGGGACAGAACAATCAGCCCCAGCATTTT.

V is TRBV10-1 and J is TRBJ2-7; 8 positions match TRBD1. The V gene's germline CDR1 is WNHNN and CDR2 SYGVQD (reference sequence). The CDR3 has 13 residues. V lost 6 bases to trimming and J lost 5 bases; unmatched junction nucleotides: 6. Here the CDR3 DNA reads TGCGCCAGCAGGCCGGACAGGGTCCACGAGCAGTACTTC. It specifies CASRPDRVHEQYF.

On this clone itself: A read error may account for a junction end that differs from germline. This chain links TRBV3-1 (or the pseudogene TRBV3-2) with TRBJ2-7; a possible D gene is TRBD2 (5 bases). This CDR3 has 13 residues. The germline gives CDR1 LGHDT, CDR2 YNNKEL (reference sequence). The CDR3 coding sequence is TGTGCCAGCACCCAACGGGGTAGGAACGAGCAGTACTTC. Translation gives CASTQRGRNEQYF.

The chain carries TRBV7-2 and TRBJ2-7; 9 positions agree with TRBD1. CDR1 and CDR2 (germline): SGHTA, FQGNSA. The CDR3 has 16 residues. Trimming cost V 0 bases and J 6 bases; bases outside gene matches: 9. This chain's CDR3 is CASSLALRDRVREQYF. The CDR3 DNA reads as TGTGCCAGCAGCTTAGCGCTAAGGGACAGGGTACGCGAGCAGTACTTC.

The V and J genes are TRBV11-2 and TRBJ2-7; possible D gene TRBD2, 6 bases. The CDR3 sequence is 15 residues long. Germline V gives CDR1 SGHAT, CDR2 FQNNGV. V was trimmed by 5 bases and J by 0 bases, leaving 14 bases between them. CDR3 DNA sequence: TGTGCCAGCAGCACCCCAAGGGACTCCTCCTACGAGCAGTACTTC. It translates to CASSTPRDSSYEQYF.

CDR3 sequence: CASSQGAGGGGETQYF. In DNA form, the CDR3 reads TGTGCCAGCAGCCAAGGAGCTGGGGGAGGGGGAGAGACCCAGTACTTC. This chain links TRBV4-2 with TRBJ2-5, with D possibly matching TRBD2 (7 bases). The germline V gene encodes CDR1 LGHNA and CDR2 YNFKEQ. The CDR3 extends over 16 amino acids. V lost 1 base and J 4 bases, leaving 16 bases between the germline ends.